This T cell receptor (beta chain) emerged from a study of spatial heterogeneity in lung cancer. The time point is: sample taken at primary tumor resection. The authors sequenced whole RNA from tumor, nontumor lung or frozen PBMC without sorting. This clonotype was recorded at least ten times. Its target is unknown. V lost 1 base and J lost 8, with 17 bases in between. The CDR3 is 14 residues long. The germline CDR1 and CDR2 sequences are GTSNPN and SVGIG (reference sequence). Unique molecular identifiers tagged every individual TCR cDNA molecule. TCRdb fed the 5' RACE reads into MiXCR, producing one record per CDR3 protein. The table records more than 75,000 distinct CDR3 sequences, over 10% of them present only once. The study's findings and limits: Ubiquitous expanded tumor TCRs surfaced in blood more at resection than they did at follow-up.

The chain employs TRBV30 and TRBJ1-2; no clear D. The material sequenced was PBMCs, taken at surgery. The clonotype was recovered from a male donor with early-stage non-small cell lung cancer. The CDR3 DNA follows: TGTGCCTGGAGTGACGGGCCCCGGACCGAAGGCTACACCTTC. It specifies CAWSDGPRTEGYTF.